The entry below describes one TCR beta chain. Authors' processing steps: Using reference gene primer amplification, nucleated cell counts were estimated. Method: immunoSEQ multiplex PCR; TCRdb's copy keeps in-frame clones and lacks some. V and J calls and clone size are copied from that table; D and trimming were computed from the DNA. Of 80,000 to 100,000 clones listed, about 90% are singletons. This entry belongs to a study of blood T cell repertoires in COVID-19. Study-wide background: Samples representing acute and convalescent COVID-19 were sourced from the United States, Italy and Spain.

The clonotype was recovered from a human donor in a cohort sampled during active COVID-19. Material: peripheral blood.

The CDR3 protein is CASSVSTGGSNEQYF. DNA of the CDR3: TGTGCCAGCAGTGTCTCGACGGGAGGGTCTAACGAGCAGTACTTC. The chain joins TRBV28 to TRBJ2-7, with 8 bases aligning to TRBD2. In germline, CDR1 is MDHEN, CDR2 SYDVKM. The CDR3 is 15 amino acids. V lost 5 bases to trimming and J lost 5 bases; unmatched junction nucleotides: 11.